A selection of T cell receptor beta chains follows, all from one sample in a study of CD8+CD57+ T cells in acquired aplastic anemia. TCRdb fed the reads into MiXCR, producing one record per CDR3 protein. The sample yields 50,000 to 65,000 distinct CDR3 sequences, roughly 60% seen once. The sequenced material came from sorted CD4+, CD8+, or CD8+CD57+ T cells (not recorded which) from PBMCs. These receptors came from a human donor with aplastic anemia. Each CDR3 is given with its conserved first and last residue. The D gene is left open where the match is weak. Clone size is stated in some rows and not others, as once, few, many or a class when expanded.

TGTGCCAGTAGTGGGGGACAAGCCGGGGAGCTGTTTTTT	CASSGGQAGELFF	many	TRBV19	TRBJ2-2	NA
TGTGCCAGCAGGGAGAGTTACCCAGGGTTTCTAGATCAGCCCCAGCATTTT	CASRESYPGFLDQPQHF	NA	TRBV6-1	TRBJ1-5	NA
TGTGCCAGCAGCTCCGGGACAGGGGGAACTGAAGCTTTCTTT	CASSSGTGGTEAFF	many	TRBV7-6	TRBJ1-1	TRBD1
TGTGCCACCAGTAAGGGCAGAGGGGACAATGAGCAGTTCTTC	CATSKGRGDNEQFF	few	TRBV24-1	TRBJ2-1	NA
TGTGCCAGCAGCGGTTCGGAGAGGACTGAAGCTTTCTTT	CASSGSERTEAFF	many	TRBV7-9	TRBJ1-1	NA
TGTGCCATCAGTGGGGGGACAGAGGGCGACTATGGCTACACCTTC	CAISGGTEGDYGYTF	NA	TRBV10-3	TRBJ1-2	TRBD1
TGCAGCGCCTATACGGGAGATGGATCCTACGAGCAGTACTTC	CSAYTGDGSYEQYF	once	TRBV29-1	TRBJ2-7	NA
TGTGCCATCAGTGAGTCGGGACAGGGCTCGTACGAGCAGTACTTC	CAISESGQGSYEQYF	NA	TRBV10-3	TRBJ2-7	TRBD1
TGTGCCACCAGTGACCGGGACCCGGGGCACAATGAGCAGTTCTTC	CATSDRDPGHNEQFF	NA	TRBV24-1	TRBJ2-1	NA
TGTGCCAGCCCAGGAGGACGGGCCCCGAACACCGGGGAGCTGTTTTTT	CASPGGRAPNTGELFF	few	TRBV12-3/TRBV12-4	TRBJ2-2	NA
TGCGCCAGCAGTGCCGACTCGCGTGGGGAGCAGTACTTC	CASSADSRGEQYF	NA	TRBV25-1	TRBJ2-7	NA
TGCAGCGTTAAAGAGCGGGAGAGCACCGGGGAGCTGTTTTTT	CSVKERESTGELFF	once	TRBV29-1	TRBJ2-2	TRBD2
TGCAGTGCTAGAGATTCCCCACAGATAGAGGCCCAGTACTTC	CSARDSPQIEAQYF	NA	TRBV20-1	TRBJ2-5	NA
TGTGCCAGCCTCCACTCACAGGGGGCAAGAGAGACCCAGTACTTC	CASLHSQGARETQYF	NA	TRBV2	TRBJ2-5	TRBD1
TGTGCCACCAGCTACCTGGGGACCAGGCGGATCTATGGCTACACCTTC	CATSYLGTRRIYGYTF	NA	TRBV15	TRBJ1-2	NA
TGCGCCAGCAGCAACTTACGGGGGGGCTTCGACAATGAGCAGTTCTTC	CASSNLRGGFDNEQFF	NA	TRBV4-1	TRBJ2-1	TRBD2
TGTGCCAGCAGTCCCCGGCGGGACAGGGGAGACATTCAGTACTTC	CASSPRRDRGDIQYF	NA	TRBV12-3/TRBV12-4	TRBJ2-4	TRBD1
TGCAGCGTGACCGGGACAGGTTACAACAATCAGCCCCAGCATTTT	CSVTGTGYNNQPQHF	NA	TRBV29-1	TRBJ1-5	TRBD1
TGTGCCAGCAGCCAAGAAGTCGCAGGAACTGGGGCCAACGTCCTGACTTTC	CASSQEVAGTGANVLTF	NA	TRBV25-1	TRBJ2-6	NA
TGCGCCAGCAGTAAGACTAGCGGGGGACATACGCAGTATTTT	CASSKTSGGHTQYF	NA	TRBV10-2	TRBJ2-3	TRBD2
TGTGCCAGCAGTCCGACGTCGTTCTACAATGAGCAGTTCTTC	CASSPTSFYNEQFF	NA	TRBV2	TRBJ2-1	NA
TGTGCCACCAGCACTAGGACAGGGGGTATGCAGCCCCAGCATTTT	CATSTRTGGMQPQHF	NA	TRBV15	TRBJ1-5	TRBD1
TGCAGTGCTAGGCTTAGGGTAGCCCTAAATTCACCCCTCCACTTT	CSARLRVALNSPLHF	NA	TRBV20-1	TRBJ1-6	NA
TGTGCCAGCAGTTTAGTTCGACAGACCAATCAGCCCCAGCATTTT	CASSLVRQTNQPQHF	many	TRBV28	TRBJ1-5	NA
TGTGCCAGCAGCCCCGGACAGGGCTTATATGGCTACACCTTC	CASSPGQGLYGYTF	NA	TRBV7-2	TRBJ1-2	TRBD1
TGTGCCACCAGTGAAAACGACAGGGTTGGCGGCAATCAGCCCCAGCATTTT	CATSENDRVGGNQPQHF	NA	TRBV24-1	TRBJ1-5	TRBD1
TGCGCCAGCAGCCCTAGCACAGGGGCGGTTAACTATGGCTACACCTTC	CASSPSTGAVNYGYTF	many	TRBV4-1	TRBJ1-2	TRBD1
TGTGCCAGCAGCCGCGAGAGGGGAGACACCGGGGAGCTGTTTTTT	CASSRERGDTGELFF	NA	TRBV2	TRBJ2-2	NA
TGTGCCAGCAGCCCCCCCCGGGACAGGGGAATTAATGAGCAGTTCTTC	CASSPPRDRGINEQFF	NA	TRBV4-2	TRBJ2-1	TRBD1
TGTGCCAGCAGGGACAAGGAGTATTATAATTCACCCCTCCACTTT	CASRDKEYYNSPLHF	many	TRBV27	TRBJ1-6	NA
TGTGCCAGCAGCTTAGCGGCTAGCGGCACCGGGGAGCTGTTTTTT	CASSLAASGTGELFF	many	TRBV7-8	TRBJ2-2	TRBD2
TGTGCCAGCAGCTTAGGCCGGACTTACTGGGATGAAAAACTGTTTTTT	CASSLGRTYWDEKLFF	once	TRBV7-8	TRBJ1-4	NA
TGTGCCAGCAGTGTCGAGGGGAAGAGTAGCAATCAGCCCCAGCATTTT	CASSVEGKSSNQPQHF	NA	TRBV6-1	TRBJ1-5	NA